This T cell receptor (beta chain) came from a study of cytomegalovirus exposure and HLA in healthy donors (dated by TCRdb to the late 2010s). Regarding the complete study: In an earlier analysis of 450 to 750 of the donors, approximately 300 Gb of sequence data and 90 million to 120 million unique TCR beta sequences from 150 million to 200 million T cells were reported. Class I and class II HLA loci were covered by the typing at four-digit resolution. The aim of the study was to test whether cataloging public T cell receptors could identify signatures of past pathogen exposure. A later genetic analysis took genome-wide SNP genotypes for about three fifths of the 666 donors and used that subset as a discovery cohort. Using immunosequencing, the study profiled T cell repertoires from 550 to 750 subjects and related those repertoires to cytomegalovirus serostatus. Among roughly 400 genotyped donors of the cohort, an average of about 240,000 unique TCR beta nucleotide sequences was sequenced per donor, of which about 19% were non-productive. Typing coverage differed by locus: A, B, C, DRB1 and DQB1 were typed in roughly 629-630 donors, DQA1 in 522, DPA1 in over 600, and DPB1 in just under 480. Donor age, sex, ethnicity and CMV serostatus were compiled alongside the repertoire data. Of the roughly 390 genotyped donors, about 84% fell in the genetic ancestry cluster associated with self-reported Caucasian donors. An early release covering some 640 HLA-typed donors comprised approximately 290 gigabases of sequencing data and some 79 million unique TCR sequences. High-throughput TCR immunosequencing, statistical association of individual TCRs with disease status, and machine learning were combined to predict cytomegalovirus infection status. In a later analysis, previously published TCR beta repertoires from about 640 donors were re-analyzed and high-resolution HLA genotyping was added so that TCR occurrence patterns could be studied. In the later analysis, no new phenotypic data were used to find candidate immune exposures; instead, reliance was placed on TCR beta sequences and their occurrence across donors. An earlier analysis of around 580 of the donors used high-throughput TCR beta sequencing to judge whether each TCR beta V gene segment behaved as functional or pseudogenic. Roughly five DR-DQ haplotypes were treated as single units for association and clustering because of strong linkage in the cohort. All discovery cohort repertoires had been generated using a single sequencing platform. Besides the first cohort of approximately 670 subjects, a separate validation cohort made up of roughly 120 different subjects was used.

What the authors observed across the whole study: Strong co-occurrence of HLA alleles, especially DR and DQ, made assigning TCR associations to individual alleles difficult. Compared with equally common non-associated chains, HLA-associated TCR beta chains in a later analysis were more clonally expanded and had lower generation probabilities. The authors suggested that the approach could potentially be extended to other disease states and immunological phenotypes. A further reported finding was that TCR beta sequences accurately predicted the HLA-A and HLA-B alleles for most subjects in the first cohort. Because some donors lacked HLA typing at each locus, the association tests relied only on the typed subset. In an earlier analysis of fewer than 700 of the donors, most TCR beta V segments appeared in productive rearrangements about 87% or about 30% of the time, broadly matching IMGT annotations. Roughly uniform sequencing depth across donors was assumed in presence/absence analyses, although this assumption may not hold. A total of 150 to 200 TCR beta chains were listed by the study as associated with cytomegalovirus. Most TCR sequences were seen in very few donors, while some public TCRs were found in many individuals. In a later analysis, several top co-occurrence clusters were reported to appear linked to parvovirus B19, influenza, CMV and Epstein-Barr virus. Seventeen rarely observed V segments, including chromosome 9 orphons, were excluded from the earlier analysis of several hundred of the donors because counts were too low. Correlated functional status among segregating V segments might reflect linkage disequilibrium, but an unknown experimental factor could not be ruled out. A cluster of highly shared sequence variants was judged likely to be a technical artifact of the sequencing pipeline. In a later analysis, the rate of TCR association differed among HLA loci, with DRB1 alleles having the most associated TCRs and HLA-C alleles having the fewest. Specific HLA alleles were associated with 16,951 TCR beta sequences at a false discovery rate of 0.05 in a later analysis. The classifier was reported to diagnose cytomegalovirus status with high specificity and sensitivity in both the original cohort and the validation cohort. Some IMGT-functional V segments, including TRBV6-2 and TRBV6-3, could not be told apart with the 87-base-pair reads, so those segments were excluded. In a later analysis, most CMV-associated TCR beta chains were found to appear HLA-restricted, with HLA associations seemingly driven largely by CMV exposure. Immune exposure information for the cohort was limited to CMV serostatus. A later genetic analysis associated a missense DCLRE1C variant with V-gene and J-gene trimming of TCR beta chains, and an independent cohort replicated the association. In this cohort, only TCR beta chains were sequenced, and detectable features were limited by the absence of alpha or paired-chain data. Three of the identified cytomegalovirus-associated TCR beta chains were confirmed in vitro to be specific for cytomegalovirus antigens. According to a later genetic analysis, donors in an Asian-associated ancestry cluster had fewer N-insertions in productive TCRs than the approximately 710-donor mean.

The cohort comprised around 690 healthy bone marrow donors. At the time of sampling, every cohort member was nominally healthy, though immune exposures that went unrecorded were likely present. The donor was CMV seropositive and belonged to the group of some 290 seropositive cohort members. A peripheral blood sample was provided by each donor, and peripheral blood mononuclear cells were used for TCR beta sequencing. Genomic DNA was extracted from the blood cell samples with the Qiagen DNeasy Blood Extraction Kit. The CDR3 starts with the cysteine, ends with the phenylalanine, and has 13 residues. Only CDR3 DNA remains: 39 bases, in frame from the first base. The germline V gene provides CDR1 MNHEY and CDR2 SVGAGI. V gives up 5 bases and J gives up 4 bases, and the segment between their germline ends measures 11 bases. With regard to this clone: The antigen this receptor binds is unknown. Per-base quality was not reported, and no clone a single base away is much larger than it.

Library preparation used the immunoSEQ multiplex PCR assay. The multiplex PCR relied on a mix of 60 forward primers for TCR Vbeta segments and 13 reverse primers for TCR Jbeta segments. Amplification of the CDR3 region of rearranged TCR beta genes was performed with a multiplex PCR assay on genomic DNA. The Illumina HiSeq System was used to sequence the amplified TCR beta libraries as 87-base-pair reads. The paper's data handling went like this. A later analysis tallied 70 million to 100 million unique TCR beta chains across the 660 or so repertoires, and around 12 million of those chains were shared by two or more donors. A nearest-neighbor algorithm error-corrected the raw reads and collapsed the reads into unique sequences, merging closely related sequences to remove PCR and sequencing errors. To assign V, D and J gene segments, CDR3 sequences were aligned to IMGT reference sequences. For a sequence to be retained, at least a six-nucleotide match to both a V gene segment and a J gene segment was required. Rearrangements were called productive when the CDR3 lacked stop codons and stayed in frame with V and J; all others were non-productive. Following IMGT convention, CDR3 was defined as the stretch from the second conserved V-encoded cysteine to the conserved J-encoded phenylalanine. In an earlier analysis of approximately 590 of the donors, sequences lacking an unambiguous match to a single V gene segment were excluded. In an earlier analysis of a few hundred of the donors, a V segment was called functional when productive rearrangements were above 56.7%, and segregating when the standard deviation between donors exceeded 5%. A statistical classification framework was developed to diagnose cytomegalovirus status using the catalog of TCR beta chain sequences. V and J gene assignment, in a later analysis, came from comparing TCR nucleotide sequences with IMGT/GENE-DB human TR gene sequences. Using the TCRdist pipeline, a later analysis assigned CDR3 sequences along with most-parsimonious VDJ recombination scenarios. In a later analysis, every TCR beta chain was defined by the combination of its CDR3 amino acid sequence and its V-gene family, and reads without a unique V-gene family were dropped. As a way to deal with suspected cross-contamination and a sequencing artifact, a later analysis dropped more than 500 nucleotide sequences that were highly shared and had low generation probability. For each public chain, a later analysis derived a clonal expansion index from normalized ranks of inferred template counts within each repertoire. Generation probabilities in a later analysis came from a VDJ recombination model fitted to out-of-frame rearrangements, and those results were checked against IGoR. Hypergeometric tests were used in a later analysis to score TCR-TCR, TCR-HLA and TCR-CMV co-occurrence, with a repertoire-size bias correction applied to the TCR pairs. A later analysis estimated false discovery rates by permuting HLA or CMV assignments 20 times. In a later analysis, co-occurring TCRs were grouped using DBSCAN, with TCRdist sequence similarity added in when clustering inside HLA-allele-positive subsets. For co-occurrence clustering, repertoires with fewer than 30,000 or more than 120,000 public chains were excluded, along with 4 to 6 repertoires with anomalous nucleotide sharing. What TCRdb holds here is the immuneACCESS table cut down to in-frame rearrangements. Part of the clones is not present; checked against another copy, under half of the missing clones reflect an unresolved V gene, and the others are unexplained. V and J calls and clone size follow that table, whereas D and trimming were derived from the DNA. Across this sample there are tens of thousands of clones, with around 80% seen only once. Jointly, the top ten make up around 32% of the sample.

The sequence came from a man aged 50-59 years in good health and CMV-seropositive. The sequence links TRBV6-5 to TRBJ1-2; D gene: possibly TRBD1, on 5 matching bases. Sequencing was carried out using PBMCs. DNA sequence: TGTGCCAGCAGTAGGGTCAGGGCCTATGGCTACACCTTC. Its amino acids are CASSRVRAYGYTF.